The 30 T cell receptor beta chains below all came from one sample that was sequenced in a study of cytomegalovirus exposure and HLA in healthy donors (dated by TCRdb to about 2017). Library creation used the immunoSEQ multiplex PCR assay. For the multiplex PCR, a mixture combining 60 forward primers for TCR Vbeta segments and 13 reverse primers for TCR Jbeta segments was used. As stored in TCRdb, this immuneACCESS dataset retains in-frame rearrangements with V and J assigned. A fraction of the clones does not appear; measured against another copy, unresolved V genes explain less than half of the discrepancy, and the remainder lacks a known reason. The sample table holds 75,000 to 90,000 clones, of which roughly three quarters were seen once. Roughly a fifth of the sample lies in the top ten. Sequenced: PBMCs. The receptors stem from a woman in her thirties or forties in good health and CMV-seropositive.

As concerns this clone: A read error may account for a junction end that differs from germline. The chain couples TRBV7-9 to TRBJ2-1; 7 positions agree with TRBD2. The CDR3 loop spans 14 amino acids. Germline loops: CDR1 SEHNR, CDR2 FQNEAQ (reference sequence). The CDR3 loop reads CSSSFRLAENEQFF. The CDR3 DNA is TGTTCCAGCAGCTTCCGCCTAGCGGAAAATGAGCAGTTCTTC.

This clone was recorded at least ten times. The chain couples TRBV28 to TRBJ2-7, with D tentatively TRBD1 (7 bases). This CDR3 is built from 13 residues. Trimming stripped 8 bases from V and 2 bases from J, with 13 bases between. Germline-derived CDR1 and CDR2 are MDHEN and SYDVKM. CDR3 amino acids: CASGRGAPYEQYF. The CDR3 DNA is TGTGCCAGCGGCAGGGGGGCCCCCTACGAGCAGTACTTC.

This sequence joins TRBV4-2 and TRBJ2-3; D remains ambiguous. This CDR3 contains 14 residues. CDR1 LGHNA and CDR2 YNFKEQ come from the germline V gene. Trimming shortened V by 0 bases and J by 6 bases, and 10 bases separated the two germline ends. The CDR3 DNA reads TGTGCCAGCAGCCAAGAAACGGGTATGGATACGCAGTATTTT. Translated: CASSQETGMDTQYF.

The chain joins TRBV4-1 to TRBJ2-5; D is perhaps TRBD1 (5 bases). Trimming left V 1 base short and J 11 bases short, with 8 bases between. The CDR3 has 11 residues. Germline V lookup: CDR1 MGHRA, CDR2 YSYEKL. This chain's CDR3 is CASSQGQNQYF. The CDR3, as DNA: TGCGCCAGCAGCCAAGGACAGAATCAGTACTTC.

This chain links TRBV30 with TRBJ1-3; D possibly corresponds to TRBD1 (5 bases). The V end lost 2 bases, the J end lost 4 bases, and 15 bases lay between the germline ends. Germline V gene sequence: CDR1 GTSNPN, CDR2 SVGIG (reference sequence). CDR3 length equals 15 residues. Written as DNA, the CDR3 is TGTGCCTGGAGTCACCGAGCGCGGGGGGGAAACACCATATATTTT. It codes for CAWSHRARGGNTIYF.

The chain combines TRBV2 with TRBJ2-2, with D tentatively TRBD2 (6 bases). The CDR3 is 15 residues long. V lost 7 bases to trimming and J lost 4 bases, with 16 bases between them. CDR1 and CDR2 (germline): SNHLY, FYNNEI. CDR3 amino acids: CASNLGNSGTGELFF. DNA for the CDR3: TGTGCCAGCAATCTGGGCAATAGCGGCACCGGGGAGCTGTTTTTT.

The gene calls are TRBV5-4 and TRBJ2-2; 7 bases are a match to TRBD1. The CDR3 runs 17 residues. Trimming removed 3 bases from V and 3 bases from J; junction bases left unmatched: 11. CDR1 is SGHNT, CDR2 YYREEE, per germline (reference sequence). Written as DNA, the CDR3 is TGTGCCAGCAGCTCGGCCTTACAGGGGTTGGACACCGGGGAGCTGTTTTTT. Protein sequence: CASSSALQGLDTGELFF. Looking up the rest from reference TRBV5-4 and TRBJ2-2 gives the full variable domain: ETGVTQSPTHLIKTRGQQVTLRCSSQSGHNTVSWYQQALGQGPQFIFQYYREEENGRGNFPPRFSGLQFPNYSSELNVNALELDDSALYLCASSSALQGLDTGELFFGEGSRLTVL.

The V call is TRBV14, the J call TRBJ1-4, with D hard to call. Trimming removed 0 bases from V and 6 bases from J, with 11 bases in between. The CDR3 runs to 15 residues. Germline V lookup: CDR1 SGHDN, CDR2 FVKESK. The CDR3 sequence is CASSQDVRGHEKLFF. DNA for the CDR3: TGTGCCAGCAGCCAAGATGTGAGAGGGCATGAAAAACTGTTTTTT.

This clone has a handful of counts. V and J are TRBV6-7 and TRBJ2-5, with 9 bases lining up with TRBD1. The end of the DNA fits TRBJ2-7 better, so the J call may be wrong. TRBV6-7 is given ORF status, its function remaining uncertain. The CDR3 has 14 amino acids. The CDR3 protein is CASSVDRGTYEQYF. CDR3 nucleotides: TGTGCCAGCAGTGTTGACAGGGGGACCTACGAGCAGTACTTC.

V gene TRBV10-3 combines with J gene TRBJ2-5; D remains unclear. The end of the DNA is better explained by TRBJ2-7, so the J call may be wrong. CDR1 and CDR2 from the germline V gene are ENHRY and SYGVKD. The CDR3 consists of 14 residues. This chain's CDR3 is CAISESRNSYEQYF. CDR3 in DNA: TGTGCCATCAGTGAGTCCAGGAACTCCTACGAGCAGTACTTC.

This rearrangement joins TRBV7-9 to TRBJ2-7; 7 positions match TRBD2. V trimming: 5 bases; J trimming: 1 base; junction bases outside the gene matches: 2. Per germline, CDR1 SEHNR and CDR2 FQNEAQ (reference sequence). This CDR3 comprises 13 residues. Here the CDR3 DNA reads TGTGCCAGCAGCAGCGGGATTTCCTACGAGCAGTACTTC. Protein: CASSSGISYEQYF. The full variable domain, completed using reference TRBV7-9 and TRBJ2-7, is DTGVSQNPRHKITKRGQNVTFRCDPISEHNRLYWYRQTLGQGPEFLTYFQNEAQLEKSRLLSDRFSAERPKGSFSTLEIQRTEQGDSAMYLCASSSGISYEQYFGPGTRLTVT.

J is TRBJ1-1 and V is TRBV7-9; 11 bases are shared with TRBD1. Per the germline V gene, CDR1 is SEHNR and CDR2 is FQNEAQ (reference sequence). The CDR3 has 12 amino acids. V lost 5 bases and J lost 10; bases outside the gene matches: 3. The CDR3 bases are TGTGCCAGCAGCAGAGGGACAGGGGGAGCTTTCTTT. This sequence encodes CASSRGTGGAFF. The full variable domain, with the rest looked up from reference TRBV7-9 and TRBJ1-1, is DTGVSQNPRHKITKRGQNVTFRCDPISEHNRLYWYRQTLGQGPEFLTYFQNEAQLEKSRLLSDRFSAERPKGSFSTLEIQRTEQGDSAMYLCASSRGTGGAFFGQGTRLTVV.

V usage is TRBV18 and J usage is TRBJ2-7; TRBD1 is a possible D gene (9 bases). The V and J ends lost 2 bases and 6 bases respectively, with 23 bases between them. The germline CDR1 and CDR2 sequences are KGHSH and LQKENI. The CDR3 covers 17 residues. CDR3 sequence (DNA): TGTGCCAGCTCACCATATAATCCGGGACAGGGACTAGGCGAGCAGTACTTC. This codes for CASSPYNPGQGLGEQYF.

V and J are TRBV30 and TRBJ1-5, with a weak D call TRBD1 (5 bases). Trimming took 0 bases from V and 3 from J, leaving 6 bases between them. The CDR3 sequence is 13 residues long. The germline V gene encodes CDR1 GTSNPN and CDR2 SVGIG (reference sequence). CDR3 in DNA: TGTGCCTGGAGTGTACAGGACAATCAGCCCCAGCATTTT. It is translated as CAWSVQDNQPQHF.

V is TRBV30 and J is TRBJ1-4, with TRBD1 matching 7 bases. The germline V gene encodes CDR1 GTSNPN and CDR2 SVGIG (reference sequence). The V and J ends lost 2 bases and 15 bases, in that order; junction bases with no gene match: 9. The CDR3 is 12 residues long. This CDR3 is CAWSLHPGQLFF. CDR3 bases: TGTGCCTGGAGTCTTCATCCGGGACAGTTGTTTTTT.

The chain combines TRBV5-4 with TRBJ2-3; the match to TRBD2 covers 9 bases. Germline lookup yields CDR1 SGHNT and CDR2 YYREEE (reference sequence). The CDR3 covers 15 residues. The J segment lost 5 bases and the V segment lost 2 bases, leaving 6 bases of the junction unmatched. This chain's CDR3 is CASSLAGGPEDTQYF. The DNA for the CDR3 is TGTGCCAGCAGCTTAGCGGGGGGCCCGGAAGATACGCAGTATTTT.

This sequence joins TRBV6-6 and TRBJ1-1; 8 bases align to TRBD1. CDR1 is MNHNY and CDR2 is SVGAGI in the germline V gene (reference sequence). The CDR3 loop spans 14 amino acids. Losses at the gene ends were 5 bases for V and 4 bases for J; bases not matched to a gene: 6. CDR3 bases: TGTGCCAGCAGTGGACAGGGTAAGAGCACTGAAGCTTTCTTT. This translates into CASSGQGKSTEAFF.

This chain connects TRBV6-1 to TRBJ1-2, with 9 bases fitting TRBD1. The ends lost 1 base at V and 4 bases at J; junction bases unmatched: 7. Germline CDR1 and CDR2: MNHNS and SASEGT. The length of the CDR3 is 16 residues. The CDR3 coding sequence is TGTGCCAGCAGTGAAGGAGTTCGGACAGGGGCCTATGGCTACACCTTC. This translates into CASSEGVRTGAYGYTF.

The chain couples TRBV6-1 to TRBJ2-7; 9 bases match TRBD1. CDR1 and CDR2 (germline): MNHNS, SASEGT. The junction had 6 bases not matched to a gene; V was cut back by 6 bases and J by 3 bases. The length of the CDR3 is 14 residues. The CDR3 here is CASRLGQGIYEQYF. The CDR3 DNA follows: TGTGCCAGCAGACTGGGACAGGGTATCTACGAGCAGTACTTC.

This clone came up a few times. Here the CDR3 reads CAISNRAENTEAFF. The DNA for the CDR3 is TGTGCCATCTCCAACAGGGCCGAGAACACTGAAGCTTTCTTT. The rearrangement links TRBV10-3 to TRBJ1-1; D might be TRBD1 (6 bases). The V gene lost 8 bases and the J gene lost 1 base, with 14 bases spanning the gap. In germline, CDR1 is ENHRY, CDR2 SYGVKD. The CDR3 has 14 residues.

The chain employs TRBV5-1 and TRBJ2-3; 11 bases align to TRBD2. The CDR3 spans 15 residues. The germline gives CDR1 SGHRS, CDR2 YFSETQ. The trim removed 4 bases at V and 6 bases at J, leaving 7 bases unmatched. CDR3 in amino acids: CASSPSPSGGDTQYF. The DNA of the CDR3 is TGCGCCAGCAGCCCATCTCCTAGCGGGGGGGATACGCAGTATTTT.

This clone occurred a few times. The genes are TRBV5-8 and TRBJ2-3, with 10 nucleotides matching TRBD1. V lost 5 bases to trimming and J lost 14 bases; unmatched junction nucleotides: 20. Germline-derived CDR1 and CDR2 are SGHTS and YDEGEE. The CDR3 totals 16 residues. CDR3: CASSNTGTGALLSAYF. CDR3 bases: TGTGCCAGCAGTAATACCGGGACAGGGGCGCTATTATCGGCGTATTTT.

This CDR3 reads CASSQPLYRDTEQGPRSYGYTF. DNA for the CDR3: TGCGCCAGCAGTCAACCATTATACCGGGACACTGAACAAGGCCCACGGTCATATGGCTACACCTTC. The V gene is TRBV23-1, the J gene TRBJ1-2; TRBD1 might be the D (6 bases). TRBV23-1 belongs to the ORF category, with a function that is uncertain. This CDR3 is 22 amino acids long. V gave up 2 bases and J gave up 5 bases, with 36 bases separating them.

The V call is TRBV10-3, the J call TRBJ1-1; maybe TRBD1 (5 bases). Germline V CDR1 and CDR2: ENHRY, SYGVKD. V lost 6 bases to trimming and J lost 1 base, with 9 bases between them. The CDR3 has 13 amino acids. The CDR3 DNA is TGTGCCATCAGCGAAACAGGGAACACTGAAGCTTTCTTT. Translation: CAISETGNTEAFF.

The chain joins TRBV6-5 to TRBJ1-2; TRBD1 might be the D (6 bases). V was clipped by 6 bases and J by 6 bases, with 20 bases between them. The CDR3 contains 15 residues. In germline, CDR1 is MNHEY, CDR2 SVGAGI. The CDR3 sequence is CASRGEGGKRDGYTF. CDR3 sequence (DNA): TGTGCCAGCAGGGGGGAGGGGGGGAAGAGGGATGGCTACACCTTC.

V gene TRBV28 combines with J gene TRBJ1-4, with unresolved D. V lost 3 bases and J lost 2, with 10 bases in between. The germline CDR1 and CDR2 sequences are MDHEN and SYDVKM. The CDR3 runs to 15 residues. This chain's CDR3 is CASSFGGGTNEKLFF. CDR3 in DNA: TGTGCCAGCAGTTTCGGCGGTGGCACTAATGAAAAACTGTTTTTT.

The chain uses TRBV2 and TRBJ1-6, with 8 bases fitting TRBD1. The CDR3 length is 15 residues. The V gene end was trimmed by 9 bases and the J gene end by 6 bases; junction bases not matched to a gene: 10. The V gene's germline CDR1 is SNHLY and CDR2 FYNNEI. CDR3: CARGVNRGSNSPLHF. In DNA form, the CDR3 reads TGTGCCAGAGGAGTAAACAGGGGGAGTAATTCACCCCTCCACTTT.

This chain joins TRBV5-1 and TRBJ2-2, with 10 bases aligning to TRBD2. This CDR3 has 18 amino acids. The V and J ends lost 0 bases and 7 bases, in that order; junction bases with no gene match: 12. CDR1 and CDR2 (germline): SGHRS, YFSETQ. Here the CDR3 DNA reads TGCGCCAGCAGCTTGGGAATCGCTAGCGGGAGCCTAGGCGGGGAGCTGTTTTTT. Its protein is CASSLGIASGSLGGELFF. Combining the CDR3 with reference TRBV5-1 and TRBJ2-2 gives the whole variable domain KAGVTQTPRYLIKTRGQQVTLSCSPISGHRSVSWYQQTPGQGLQFLFEYFSETQRNKGNFPGRFSGRQFSNSRSEMNVSTLELGDSALYLCASSLGIASGSLGGELFFGEGSRLTVL.

The chain joins TRBV19 to TRBJ1-2; possible D gene TRBD1, 6 bases. Between the trimmed V and J ends, which lost 5 bases and 4 bases, there was a span of 14 bases. Germline V gene sequence: CDR1 LNHDA, CDR2 SQIVND (reference sequence). The CDR3 totals 14 residues. CDR3 protein: CASSRTEGVYGYTF. The CDR3 DNA sequence: TGTGCCAGTAGTCGAACAGAGGGGGTCTATGGCTACACCTTC.

The J gene is TRBJ2-1, the V gene TRBV5-6, with D perhaps matching TRBD2 (6 bases). With 4 bases removed from V and 7 bases from J, the gap between germline ends came to 18 bases. Per germline, CDR1 SGHDT and CDR2 YYEEEE. The CDR3 is made up of 15 amino acids. The CDR3 reads CASSQGPGEGNEQFF. Written as DNA, the CDR3 is TGTGCCAGCAGCCAAGGACCGGGAGAGGGGAATGAGCAGTTCTTC.